The T cell receptor (beta chain) described here comes from a study of brain T cells in children with intractable seizures. CDR3 size: 15 residues. Germline V gene lookup returns CDR1 PRHDT and CDR2 FYEKMQ (reference sequence). V lost 2 bases and J 0 bases, leaving 11 bases between the germline ends. As to time point: blood from clinic visit 5 months post-surgery; TSC patient then seizure free. Clones were read by immunoSEQ multiplex PCR, and TCRdb kept only the in-frame ones, dropping some. The repertoire has around 340,000 clones, roughly 92% of them found once; the top ten carry under 7%. The sequence was collected from a boy less than two years old with tuberous sclerosis and intractable seizures. The material sequenced was peripheral blood, taken 5 to 6 months after surgery. The genes are TRBV13 and TRBJ2-7; unclear D gene. CDR3 protein: CASSLSGGISYEQYF. In DNA form, the CDR3 reads TGTGCCAGCAGCTTATCGGGCGGAATCTCCTACGAGCAGTACTTC.